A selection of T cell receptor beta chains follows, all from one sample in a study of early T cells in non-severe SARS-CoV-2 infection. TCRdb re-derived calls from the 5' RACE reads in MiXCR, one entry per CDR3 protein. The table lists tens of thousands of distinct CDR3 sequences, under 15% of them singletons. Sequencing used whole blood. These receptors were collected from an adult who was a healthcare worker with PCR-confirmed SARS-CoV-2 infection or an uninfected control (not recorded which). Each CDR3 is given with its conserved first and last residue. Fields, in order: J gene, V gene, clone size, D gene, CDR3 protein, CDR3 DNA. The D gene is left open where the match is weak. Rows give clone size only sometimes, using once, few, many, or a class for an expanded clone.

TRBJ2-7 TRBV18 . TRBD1 CASSLRGRGDEQYF TGTGCCAGCTCACTGAGGGGGCGAGGTGACGAGCAGTACTTC
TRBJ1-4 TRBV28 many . CASLGQRNEKLFF TGTGCCAGCCTTGGACAGAGAAATGAAAAACTGTTTTTT
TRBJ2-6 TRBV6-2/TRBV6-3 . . CASSSQLGGGANVLTF TGTGCCAGCAGTTCACAGTTGGGCGGTGGGGCCAACGTCCTGACTTTC
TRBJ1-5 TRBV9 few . CASSPHQGDQPQHF TGTGCCAGCAGCCCCCACCAGGGAGATCAGCCCCAGCATTTT
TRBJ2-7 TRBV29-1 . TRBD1 CSVRDRGLYETF TGCAGCGTTCGGGACAGGGGGCTATATGAAACATTC
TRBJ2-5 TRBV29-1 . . CSLTAGHQETQYF TGCAGCCTCACCGCGGGCCACCAAGAGACCCAGTACTTC
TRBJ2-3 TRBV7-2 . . CASSLEAGGGSDTQYF TGTGCCAGCAGCTTAGAAGCTGGGGGCGGGTCAGATACGCAGTATTTT
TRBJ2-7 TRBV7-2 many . CASSPRTTFFEQYF TGTGCCAGCAGTCCGCGGACTACCTTTTTCGAGCAGTACTTC
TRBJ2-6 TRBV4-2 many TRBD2 CASSQEASGSSGANVLTF TGTGCCAGCAGCCAAGAGGCTAGCGGGAGTTCTGGGGCCAACGTCCTGACTTTC
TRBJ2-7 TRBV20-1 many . CSARDLGNPSYEQYF TGCAGTGCTAGAGATCTCGGGAACCCCAGCTACGAGCAGTACTTC
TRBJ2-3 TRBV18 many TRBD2 CASSPSGAVDTQYF TGTGCCAGCTCACCTAGCGGGGCGGTAGATACGCAGTATTTT
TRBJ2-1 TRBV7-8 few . CVSSPSRNEQFF TGTGTCAGCAGCCCAAGTAGGAATGAGCAGTTCTTC
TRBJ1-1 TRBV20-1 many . CSAKGGNTEAFF TGCAGTGCAAAGGGGGGGAACACTGAAGCTTTCTTT
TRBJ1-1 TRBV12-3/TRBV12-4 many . CASSLRTSNTEAFF TGTGCCAGCAGTTTACGGACATCGAACACTGAAGCTTTCTTT
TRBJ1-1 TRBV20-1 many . CSARVRVRTEAFF TGCAGTGCTAGAGTTCGGGTGAGGACTGAAGCTTTCTTT
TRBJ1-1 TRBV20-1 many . CSAPPLLGDTEAFF TGCAGTGCCCCCCCCCTTTTGGGGGACACTGAAGCTTTCTTT
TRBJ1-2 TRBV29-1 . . CSVEASGMYADGYTF TGCAGCGTTGAAGCCTCCGGGATGTACGCTGATGGCTACACCTTC
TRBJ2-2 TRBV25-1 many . CASSARSGELFF TGTGCCAGCAGTGCGAGGTCCGGGGAGCTGTTTTTT
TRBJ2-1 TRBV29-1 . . CSVDAGNEQFF TGCAGCGTTGATGCGGGGAATGAGCAGTTCTTC
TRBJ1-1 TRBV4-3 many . CASSQGDTEAFF TGCGCCAGCAGCCAAGGGGACACTGAAGCTTTCTTT
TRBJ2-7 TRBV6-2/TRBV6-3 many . CASGISYEQYF TGTGCCAGCGGTATTTCCTACGAGCAGTACTTC
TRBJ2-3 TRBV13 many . CASSLWQDTQYF TGTGCCAGCAGCTTATGGCAGGATACGCAGTATTTT
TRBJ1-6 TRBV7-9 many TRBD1 CASSLAYGTGSPLHF TGTGCCAGCAGCTTAGCCTACGGGACAGGTTCACCCCTCCACTTT
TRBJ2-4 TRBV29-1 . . CSVEGIGGDVNIQYF TGCAGCGTTGAGGGCATAGGGGGGGATGTGAACATTCAGTACTTC
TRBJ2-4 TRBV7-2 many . CASSSPAGSIGKNIQYF TGTGCCAGCAGCTCCCCCGCAGGGAGTATCGGCAAAAACATTCAGTACTTC
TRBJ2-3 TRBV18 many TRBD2 CASSELLAGSTDTQYF TGTGCCAGCTCCGAACTGCTAGCGGGAAGCACAGATACGCAGTATTTT
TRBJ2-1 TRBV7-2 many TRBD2 CASSLGLGLAGGEQFF TGTGCCAGCAGCTTAGGGCTGGGACTAGCGGGAGGAGAGCAGTTCTTC
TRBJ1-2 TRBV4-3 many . CASSQDRSYWYGYTF TGCGCCAGCAGCCAAGATCGGAGTTATTGGTATGGCTACACCTTC
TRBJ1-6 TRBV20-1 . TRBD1 CSAREITGGAPWNSPLHF TGCAGTGCTAGAGAGATAACAGGGGGCGCCCCTTGGAATTCACCCCTCCACTTT
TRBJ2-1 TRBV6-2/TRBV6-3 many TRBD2 CASSRTSGAREQFF TGTGCCAGCAGTAGGACTAGCGGGGCCAGGGAGCAGTTCTTC
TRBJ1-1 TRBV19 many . CASQPRGTEAFF TGTGCCAGTCAACCCCGGGGCACTGAAGCTTTCTTT
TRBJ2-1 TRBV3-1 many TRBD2 CASSQELLAGANNEQFF TGTGCCAGCAGCCAAGAACTACTAGCGGGAGCGAACAATGAGCAGTTCTTC
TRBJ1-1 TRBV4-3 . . CASSQEAWGKAFF TGCGCCAGCAGCCAAGAGGCATGGGGGAAAGCTTTCTTT
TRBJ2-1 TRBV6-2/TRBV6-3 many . CASMGYYYNEQFF TGTGCCAGCATGGGCTACTATTACAATGAGCAGTTCTTC
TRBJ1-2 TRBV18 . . CASSPGLTYLYGYTF TGTGCCAGCTCACCCGGGCTTACTTACCTCTATGGCTACACCTTC
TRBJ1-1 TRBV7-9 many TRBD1 CASTEGQQNTEAFF TGTGCCAGTACAGAGGGACAGCAGAACACTGAAGCTTTCTTT
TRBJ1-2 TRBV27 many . CASSLVGTNYGYTF TGTGCCAGCAGTTTGGTCGGGACAAACTATGGCTACACCTTC
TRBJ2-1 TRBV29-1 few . CSVERYNEQFF TGCAGCGTTGAACGCTACAATGAGCAGTTCTTC
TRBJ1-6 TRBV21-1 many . CASSKGQGSSPLHF TGTGCCAGCAGCAAGGGACAGGGGAGTTCACCCCTCCACTTT
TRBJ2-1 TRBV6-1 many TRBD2 CASSTGLAGEQFF TGTGCCAGCAGTACCGGACTAGCGGGGGAGCAGTTCTTC
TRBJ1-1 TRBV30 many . CAWSGSTEAFF TGTGCCTGGAGTGGGAGCACTGAAGCTTTCTTT
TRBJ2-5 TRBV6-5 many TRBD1 CASSPGQSLVQETQYF TGTGCCAGCAGCCCGGGACAGAGCTTAGTCCAAGAGACCCAGTACTTC
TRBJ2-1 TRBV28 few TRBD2 CASLAGGESSYNEQFF TGTGCCAGCCTAGCGGGGGGGGAGAGCTCCTACAATGAGCAGTTCTTC
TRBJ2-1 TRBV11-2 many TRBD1 CASSSQGAGYNEQFF TGTGCCAGCAGCTCGCAGGGGGCTGGCTACAATGAGCAGTTCTTC
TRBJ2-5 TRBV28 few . CASNPLGGETQYF TGTGCCAGCAATCCACTCGGGGGAGAGACCCAGTACTTC
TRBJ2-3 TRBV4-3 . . CASSQDSRGAETDTQYF TGCGCCAGCAGCCAAGATTCGCGAGGGGCTGAGACAGATACGCAGTATTTT
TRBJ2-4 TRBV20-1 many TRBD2 CSARGLAGSIQYF TGCAGTGCTAGGGGTCTAGCGGGAAGCATTCAGTACTTC
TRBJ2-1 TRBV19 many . CASSIWGRSQDNEQFF TGTGCCAGTAGTATCTGGGGTCGCTCACAGGACAATGAGCAGTTCTTC
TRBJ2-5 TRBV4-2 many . CASSEADSGGLTQYF TGTGCCAGCAGCGAAGCAGACAGCGGAGGTTTAACCCAGTACTTC
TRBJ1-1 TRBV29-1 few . CSVVRNTEAFF TGCAGCGTTGTGCGTAACACTGAAGCTTTCTTT
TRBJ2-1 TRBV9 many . CASSPPGTGNEQFF TGTGCCAGCAGCCCTCCGGGCACAGGCAATGAGCAGTTCTTC
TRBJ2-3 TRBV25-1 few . CASSTQSTQYF TGTGCCAGCAGTACACAGAGTACGCAGTATTTT
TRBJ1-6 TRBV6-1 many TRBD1 CASNPGQGAVNSPLHF TGTGCCAGCAACCCCGGACAGGGGGCAGTAAATTCACCCCTCCACTTT
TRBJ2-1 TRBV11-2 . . CASSLIRADREQFF TGTGCCAGCAGCTTAATCCGTGCGGACCGGGAGCAGTTCTTC
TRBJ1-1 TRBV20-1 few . CSVADLTEAFF TGCAGTGTAGCGGATCTCACTGAAGCTTTCTTT
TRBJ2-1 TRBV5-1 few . CASSLEYDEQFF TGCGCCAGCAGCTTGGAGTACGATGAGCAGTTCTTC
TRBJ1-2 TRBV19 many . CASSPTINYGYTF TGTGCCAGTAGTCCCACAATTAACTATGGCTACACCTTC
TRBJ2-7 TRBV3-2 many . CASSPGPREGTGGHEQYF TGTGCCAGCAGCCCCGGCCCCAGGGAAGGGACAGGGGGCCACGAGCAGTACTTC
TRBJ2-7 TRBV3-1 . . CASSPGVVYEQYF TGTGCCAGCAGCCCGGGGGTGGTCTACGAGCAGTACTTC